The 8 T cell receptor beta chains reported below all come from one sample, sequenced in a study of tumor-infiltrating lymphocytes in primary liver carcinoma. Extraction of RNA together with DNA used about 20-34 mg of unsorted bulk tissue. With 500 ng total RNA as template and a constant-region primer, TCR beta cDNA was made. Slightly modified ARM-PCR served as the procedure for the TCR beta libraries. These libraries came from three rounds of nested multiplex PCR. Investigators reported that the first two PCR rounds, at 10 cycles each, used TRBV1-TRBV30 forward primers with a C-beta reverse primer. TCRdb called the multiplex PCR reads again in MiXCR, with one record for every CDR3 protein. The table has 35,000 to 50,000 distinct CDR3 sequences, roughly 80% seen once; the top ten hold more than 35%. Sequences were obtained from tumor-adjacent normal liver tissue. The receptors stem from a woman aged 30 to 39 with primary liver carcinoma and hepatitis B virus infection.

This chain connects TRBV11-1 to TRBJ2-1; no reliable D call. CDR1 SGHAT and CDR2 FQDESV come from the germline V gene (reference sequence). CDR3 size: 12 residues. V gave up 8 bases and J gave up 0 bases, with 5 bases separating them. In DNA form, the CDR3 reads TGTGCCAGCCTGGGCTCCTACAATGAGCAGTTCTTC. This encodes CASLGSYNEQFF.

The chain has TRBV11-2 and TRBJ1-1; tentative D call: TRBD1 (5 bases). The germline V gene has CDR1 SGHAT and CDR2 FQNNGV. CDR3 length: 10 residues. The CDR3 DNA reads as TGTGCAGCAGCCCCGGGACAAGCTTTCTTT. It is translated as CAAAPGQAFF.

As to this clonotype: A read error may explain this, as a much larger clone is one base away. The chain links TRBV19 to TRBJ2-5, with 8 nucleotides matching TRBD2. This CDR3 has 15 residues. Germline loops: CDR1 LNHDA, CDR2 SQIVND (reference sequence). CDR3 protein: CVSSIRSGRGETQYF. For the CDR3, the DNA is TGTGTCAGTAGTATAAGGAGCGGGAGAGGTGAGACCCAGTACTTC.

Comment on this clonotype: A read error may produce the germline difference seen at one junction end. The J gene is TRBJ2-5, the V gene TRBV30; D is possibly TRBD1 (5 bases). From germline, CDR1 is GTSNPN and CDR2 SVGIG (reference sequence). This CDR3 has 13 amino acids. The CDR3 region has the DNA TGTCCCTGGGGTCAGGGCGGACAAGAGACCCCGTACTTC. This gives the protein CPWGQGGQETPYF.

This clonotype was counted between two and nine times. A much larger clone sits a single nucleotide away, making a read error possible. The CDR3 protein is CASNLAGTGLYEQYF. In nucleotides, the CDR3 is TGTGCCAGCAACTTAGCGGGAACGGGGCTCTACGAGCAGTACTTC. The J gene is TRBJ2-7, the V gene TRBV7-8, with 8 bases identical to TRBD2. This CDR3 contains 15 residues. The germline V gene has CDR1 SGHVS and CDR2 FQNEAQ.

Of note for this clonotype: A much larger clone is a single base away; this may be a read error. The CDR3 DNA follows: TGTGGCAGCGCGACCAGTGGGGGTAACACCGGGGAGCTGTTTTTT. Translated, it gives CGSATSGGNTGELFF. The chain carries TRBV6-4 and TRBJ2-2; D may be TRBD1 or TRBD2 (5 bases each). Germline values: CDR1 MRHNA, CDR2 SNTAGT. The CDR3 length is 15 residues.

As for this clonotype: As the CDR3 is not closed by the conserved phenylalanine or tryptophan, this likely results from a read error. The J gene is TRBJ2-7, the V gene TRBV12-3 or TRBV12-4, with no clear D. This CDR3 contains 13 residues. The germline V and J ends were trimmed by 1 base and 3 bases, with 7 bases remaining between them. The CDR3 sequence: CASSLVGRYEQYL. The CDR3 bases are TGTGCCAGCAGTTTAGTAGGGCGCTACGAGCAGTACTTA.

This clonotype was seen only once. The conserved phenylalanine or tryptophan normally closing the CDR3 is absent here, so this likely arose from a read error. The chain recombines TRBV6-5 with TRBJ1-1; D is unclear. Trimming left V 5 bases short and J 1 base short, with 8 bases between. The CDR3 is 13 amino acids. In germline, CDR1 is MNHEY, CDR2 SVGAGI. CDR3 coding DNA: TGTGCCAGCAGTCTTACAAAGAACACTGAAGCTTTCCTT. It encodes CASSLTKNTEAFL.